The 23 T cell receptor beta chains below come from one sample, sequenced in a study of cytomegalovirus exposure and HLA in healthy donors. The PCR made use of 60 Vbeta and 13 Jbeta primers. The data were produced by immunoSEQ multiplex PCR, yet TCRdb's version contains in-frame clones alone and is incomplete. There are 150,000 or so clones in the sample; about 76% occur only once, and less than 8.5% lies in the top ten. Sequencing was performed on PBMCs. The receptor source for this set is a man aged 25-45 years in good health and CMV-seropositive.

This sequence joins TRBV15 and TRBJ1-3; D call uncertain. Looked up from germline, CDR1 is LNHNV and CDR2 is YYDKDF (reference sequence). V was pared by 1 base and J by 0 bases, with 13 bases between. The CDR3 totals 17 residues. The chain's CDR3 is CATSRGKRASSGNTIYF. Here the CDR3 DNA reads TGTGCCACCAGCAGAGGAAAGAGGGCGTCCTCTGGAAACACCATATATTTT. Full variable domain (outside the CDR3, taken from reference TRBV15 and TRBJ1-3): DAMVIQNPRYQVTQFGKPVTLSCSQTLNHNVMYWYQQKSSQAPKLLFHYYDKDFNNEADTPDNFQSRRPNTSFCFLDIRSPGLGDTAMYLCATSRGKRASSGNTIYFGEGSWLTVV.

V usage is TRBV27 and J usage is TRBJ2-5; D is ambiguous. The CDR3 sequence is 13 residues long. V was cut by 8 bases and J by 3 bases, with 13 bases left in between. Per germline, CDR1 MNHEY and CDR2 SMNVEV (reference sequence). CDR3 sequence: CASGRKLEETQYF. The DNA of the CDR3 is TGTGCCAGCGGGCGTAAGCTTGAAGAGACCCAGTACTTC.

This chain uses TRBV4-2 with TRBJ2-5; D is possibly TRBD2 (5 bases). V gave up 0 bases and J gave up 4 bases, with 12 bases separating them. Germline V lookup: CDR1 LGHNA, CDR2 YNFKEQ. CDR3 length: 15 residues. CDR3 bases: TGTGCCAGCAGCCAAGAGGAAACTAGAGGAGAGACCCAGTACTTC. Its protein is CASSQEETRGETQYF.

The chain employs TRBV28 and TRBJ1-2; D unclear. V was pared by 4 bases and J by 4 bases, with 7 bases between. From germline, CDR1 is MDHEN and CDR2 SYDVKM. The CDR3 loop spans 12 amino acids. CDR3 protein: CASSSTSYGYTF. In DNA form, the CDR3 reads TGTGCCAGCAGTTCGACAAGCTATGGCTACACCTTC.

The J gene is TRBJ1-2, the V gene TRBV4-3; a weak D match, TRBD1 (5 bases). The CDR3 spans 16 residues. Germline V lookup: CDR1 LGHNA, CDR2 YSLEER. Trimming took 4 bases from V and 8 from J, leaving 23 bases between them. The CDR3 DNA reads as TGCGCCAGCAGCCCGACCTTGGGGCAGCCCGCCCGAGGCTACACCTTC. Its translation is CASSPTLGQPARGYTF.

V and J are TRBV18 and TRBJ2-2; D possibly corresponds to TRBD1 (5 bases). The CDR3 contains 15 residues. Germline CDR1 is KGHSH and CDR2 is LQKENI. V gave up 1 base and J gave up 2 bases, with 8 bases separating them. The CDR3 is CASSPRQRNTGELFF. As DNA, the CDR3 is TGTGCCAGCTCACCACGACAGCGTAACACCGGGGAGCTGTTTTTT.

The chain recombines TRBV7-9 with TRBJ2-1; 7 bases are a match to TRBD1. V lost 5 bases, J lost 3 bases, and 7 bases stayed unmatched. Germline loops: CDR1 SEHNR, CDR2 FQNEAQ (reference sequence). The CDR3 has 15 amino acids. CDR3: CASSRPGQLYNEQFF. The CDR3 DNA is TGTGCCAGCAGCCGACCGGGACAGCTCTACAATGAGCAGTTCTTC.

The V call is TRBV19, the J call TRBJ1-5; TRBD1 might be the D (6 bases). CDR1 and CDR2 from the germline V gene are LNHDA and SQIVND (reference sequence). This CDR3 is built from 15 residues. V lost 3 bases and J 6 bases, leaving 15 bases between the germline ends. The CDR3 DNA sequence: TGTGCCAGTAGTATTGTCAGGGGAGATTCTCAGCCCCAGCATTTT. Protein sequence: CASSIVRGDSQPQHF.

CDR3 sequence (DNA): TGTGCCAGCAGCATGGCCCTCTACAATGAGCAGTTCTTC. Translation: CASSMALYNEQFF. The rearrangement links TRBV6-5 to TRBJ2-1; D not certain. V lost 6 bases to trimming and J lost 3 bases, with 9 bases between them. CDR1 MNHEY and CDR2 SVGAGI come from the germline V gene. The CDR3 length is 13 residues.

The gene calls are TRBV27 and TRBJ2-7; 7 bases align to TRBD1. The CDR3 length is 15 residues. Germline CDR1 and CDR2: MNHEY and SMNVEV (reference sequence). The J segment lost 2 bases and the V segment lost 4 bases, leaving 8 bases of the junction unmatched. CDR3 residues: CASSSLYRGTYEQYF. CDR3 in DNA: TGTGCCAGCAGTTCCCTATACAGGGGAACCTACGAGCAGTACTTC.

The chain uses TRBV5-6 and TRBJ2-2; a possible D gene is TRBD2 (5 bases). With 2 bases removed from V and 3 bases from J, the gap between germline ends came to 11 bases. This CDR3 has 15 amino acids. CDR1 and CDR2 from the germline V gene are SGHDT and YYEEEE. CDR3 nucleotides: TGTGCCAGCAGCTTCGGGATAGGGTACACCGGGGAGCTGTTTTTT. Translation: CASSFGIGYTGELFF.

The chain couples TRBV28 to TRBJ2-7; the match to TRBD2 covers 13 bases. V was pared by 5 bases and J by 1 base, with 5 bases of the junction left unmatched. This CDR3 has 16 amino acids. The V gene's germline CDR1 is MDHEN and CDR2 SYDVKM. CDR3 protein: CASSTPGLAGSYEQYF. The CDR3 nucleotides read TGTGCCAGCAGTACCCCGGGACTAGCGGGATCCTACGAGCAGTACTTC.

This chain uses TRBV6-5 with TRBJ1-1; 7 bases are shared with TRBD1. The trim removed 6 bases at V and 4 bases at J, leaving 5 bases unmatched. CDR3 length: 13 amino acids. CDR1 is MNHEY and CDR2 is SVGAGI in the germline V gene. This CDR3 reads CASSDRDFTEAFF. CDR3 DNA: TGTGCCAGCAGCGACAGGGATTTCACTGAAGCTTTCTTT.

This clone was seen a handful of times. The genes are TRBV28 and TRBJ1-1; maybe TRBD1 (5 bases). The CDR3 is 15 amino acids. Germline CDR1 reads MDHEN; CDR2 reads SYDVKM. The germline V and J ends were trimmed by 5 bases and 5 bases, with 18 bases remaining between them. CDR3 loop: CASSGRGRGITEAFF. The CDR3 DNA reads TGTGCCAGCAGTGGGCGGGGCCGGGGGATTACTGAAGCTTTCTTT.

This chain links TRBV30 with TRBJ1-1; TRBD1 might be the D (6 bases). The CDR3 totals 14 residues. Germline CDR1 reads GTSNPN; CDR2 reads SVGIG (reference sequence). V was shortened by 3 bases and J by 5 bases, with 16 bases between the two germline ends. CDR3 nucleotide sequence: TGTGCCTGGAGGACTAAGGACAGAGGGACTGAAGCTTTCTTT. This translates into CAWRTKDRGTEAFF.

The rearrangement uses TRBV25-1 and TRBJ2-5, with D perhaps matching TRBD2 (5 bases). The DNA end is more similar to TRBJ2-7, so the J call may be wrong. Germline-derived CDR1 and CDR2 are MGHDK and SYGVNS. The CDR3 has 14 amino acids. The CDR3 is CASGPGYPVYEQYF. DNA for the CDR3: TGTGCCAGCGGGCCGGGGTATCCAGTCTACGAGCAGTACTTC.

This clone has a single count. This sequence joins TRBV5-1 and TRBJ2-3, with D hard to call. CDR3 size: 14 residues. Trimming pared 0 bases from V and 6 bases from J, leaving 11 bases between. Germline CDR1 SGHRS, CDR2 YFSETQ. The CDR3 coding sequence is TGCGCCAGCAGCTTGGGTAGGAGTGGCGATACGCAGTATTTT. Translating it yields CASSLGRSGDTQYF.

This clone came up once. The chain carries TRBV30 and TRBJ2-2; 12 bases fit TRBD2. Looked up from germline, CDR1 is GTSNPN and CDR2 is SVGIG (reference sequence). The CDR3 spans 15 residues. J gave up 6 bases and V 8 bases, and 10 bases lay outside the gene matches. This CDR3 reads CAPRCLAGGPGELFF. CDR3 bases: TGTGCCCCGAGGTGCCTAGCGGGAGGGCCCGGGGAGCTGTTTTTT.

The chain is built from TRBV2 and TRBJ2-5; 7 positions agree with TRBD2. The CDR3 is made up of 14 amino acids. The germline V gene has CDR1 SNHLY and CDR2 FYNNEI. J was trimmed by 9 bases and V by 6 bases; bases with no gene match: 13. The chain's CDR3 is CASSGTLARGAQYF. CDR3 sequence (DNA): TGTGCCAGCAGCGGGACCCTGGCTCGGGGGGCCCAGTACTTC.

The chain is built from TRBV7-9 and TRBJ1-1; D is undetermined. CDR3 length: 14 amino acids. In germline, CDR1 is SEHNR, CDR2 FQNEAQ (reference sequence). The V gene lost 4 bases and the J gene lost 4 bases, with 13 bases spanning the gap. CDR3 sequence (DNA): TGTGCCAGCAGCTCGGGAGGAGTAGGCACTGAAGCTTTCTTT. As protein: CASSSGGVGTEAFF.

The genes are TRBV6-5 and TRBJ2-1, with D tentatively TRBD2 (6 bases). Looked up from germline, CDR1 is MNHEY and CDR2 is SVGAGI. Trimming cost V 4 bases and J 4 bases, with 8 bases left between them. The CDR3 consists of 13 residues. CDR3 in amino acids: CASSWDFYNEQFF. The CDR3 bases are TGTGCCAGCAGTTGGGACTTTTACAATGAGCAGTTCTTC.

For the CDR3, the DNA is TGCAGCGTTGATCCCGGTCTGAAGCCCCAGCATTTT. Translated, it gives CSVDPGLKPQHF. This chain links TRBV29-1 with TRBJ1-5; no reliable D call. Germline V gene data show CDR1 as SQVTM and CDR2 as ANQGSEA. This CDR3 region has 12 residues. Between the trimmed V and J ends, which lost 3 bases and 8 bases, there was a span of 11 bases.

The rearrangement joins TRBV28 to TRBJ1-2; no reliable D call. From germline, CDR1 is MDHEN and CDR2 SYDVKM. The CDR3 has 15 amino acids. Trimming cost V 3 bases and J 0 bases, with 11 bases left between them. CDR3 in amino acids: CASSLLGSANYGYTF. The CDR3 DNA reads TGTGCCAGCAGTTTGTTGGGCTCAGCTAACTATGGCTACACCTTC.